The next 21 T cell receptor beta chains were all read from a single sample in a study of T cell responses to AZD1222 COVID-19 vaccine. Here immunoSEQ multiplex PCR was the method, and the copy in TCRdb shows in-frame clones only, minus some. The sample yields 90,000 to 110,000 clones, 90% to 95% seen once. Sequences were derived from peripheral blood, sampled on day 0 of AZD1222 vaccination. The receptors stem from an adult in good health.

The chain combines TRBV10-3 with TRBJ1-1; a weak D match, TRBD1 (6 bases). V was shortened by 6 bases and J by 0 bases, with 11 bases between the two germline ends. The CDR3 has 14 residues. CDR1 is ENHRY and CDR2 is SYGVKD in the germline V gene. CDR3 sequence reads: CAISTGLMNTEAFF. In DNA, the CDR3 is TGTGCCATCAGCACAGGGCTCATGAACACTGAAGCTTTCTTT.

This sequence joins TRBV7-2 and TRBJ1-6; D is unclear. V lost 2 bases to trimming and J lost 9 bases, with 14 bases between them. The CDR3 length is 15 residues. Germline loops: CDR1 SGHTA, CDR2 FQGNSA. DNA for the CDR3: TGTGCCAGCAGCTTAAGTAGGGCCCCGGGTTCACCCCTCCACTTT. It yields the protein CASSLSRAPGSPLHF.

The chain is built from TRBV2 and TRBJ1-3, with 7 bases fitting TRBD1. The CDR3 runs to 13 residues. Germline lookup yields CDR1 SNHLY and CDR2 FYNNEI. The V gene end was trimmed by 6 bases and the J gene end by 1 base; junction bases not matched to a gene: 0. The CDR3 loop reads CASRQGSGNTIYF. The CDR3 DNA reads TGTGCCAGCAGACAGGGGTCTGGAAACACCATATATTTT.

This chain connects TRBV6-5 to TRBJ2-7; D call uncertain. Per germline, CDR1 MNHEY and CDR2 SVGAGI. The CDR3 is 11 amino acids. V lost 3 bases and J lost 7, with 7 bases in between. The CDR3 bases are TGTGCCAGCAGTTATGGTAGGGAGCAGTACTTC. As protein: CASSYGREQYF.

This chain uses TRBV4-2 with TRBJ1-1; D unclear. The CDR3 sequence is 14 residues long. With 0 bases removed from V and 6 bases from J, the gap between germline ends came to 11 bases. Germline CDR1 LGHNA, CDR2 YNFKEQ. As DNA, the CDR3 is TGTGCCAGCAGCCAAGATGAGGGTAGGGCTGAAGCTTTCTTT. Its translation: CASSQDEGRAEAFF.

The CDR3 sequence: CASSLVGRIAGSYEQYF. In nucleotides, the CDR3 is TGTGCCAGCAGCTTAGTGGGGAGGATAGCGGGGTCCTACGAGCAGTACTTC. The genes are TRBV11-2 and TRBJ2-7, with 8 bases lining up with TRBD2. V lost 1 base and J lost 1; bases outside the gene matches: 9. The CDR3 has 17 amino acids. Germline CDR1 and CDR2: SGHAT and FQNNGV. The variable domain in full, completed from reference TRBV11-2 and TRBJ2-7, reads EAGVAQSPRYKIIEKRQSVAFWCNPISGHATLYWYQQILGQGPKLLIQFQNNGVVDDSQLPKDRFSAERLKGVDSTLKIQPAKLEDSAVYLCASSLVGRIAGSYEQYFGPGTRLTVT.

This clone was detected only once. The chain has TRBV19 and TRBJ1-4; unclear D gene. The CDR3 has 15 residues. The V gene's germline CDR1 is LNHDA and CDR2 SQIVND (reference sequence). Trimming removed 4 bases at V and 8 bases at J, with 17 bases between. The CDR3 region has the DNA TGTGCCAGTAGTACTACCGGGTCGCGAAGAGAAAAACTGTTTTTT. Translated: CASSTTGSRREKLFF.

The genes are TRBV6-5 and TRBJ1-5, with D maybe TRBD1 (5 bases). Looked up from germline, CDR1 is MNHEY and CDR2 is SVGAGI. The CDR3 spans 14 residues. Trimming took off 2 bases at V and 0 bases at J, with 5 bases between the two ends. Here the CDR3 reads CASSYGGSNQPQHF. In nucleotides, the CDR3 is TGTGCCAGCAGTTACGGGGGTAGCAATCAGCCCCAGCATTTT.

The chain uses TRBV27 and TRBJ1-5; D may be TRBD1 (6 bases). With 6 bases removed from V and 7 bases from J, the gap between germline ends came to 16 bases. The CDR3 consists of 14 residues. Germline values: CDR1 MNHEY, CDR2 SMNVEV (reference sequence). Written as DNA, the CDR3 is TGTGCCAGCAGCGCTACAGGGTCCGGCCAGCCCCAGCATTTT. Translation gives CASSATGSGQPQHF.

This clone has only one observation. The V call is TRBV9, the J call TRBJ1-3; no clear D gene. The V end lost 6 bases, the J end lost 2 bases, and 12 bases lay between the germline ends. The germline V gene encodes CDR1 SGDLS and CDR2 YYNGEE. This CDR3 is built from 14 residues. The CDR3 region is CASMPGIAGNTIYF. The CDR3 coding sequence is TGTGCCAGCATGCCCGGAATTGCTGGAAACACCATATATTTT.

This chain connects TRBV11-1 to TRBJ1-1; D remains unclear. From germline, CDR1 is SGHAT and CDR2 FQDESV (reference sequence). CDR3 size: 16 residues. V was shortened by 1 base and J by 5 bases, with 17 bases between the two germline ends. As DNA, the CDR3 is TGTGCCAGCAGCTTAGTGGCCGATAACCCAGTGACTGAAGCTTTCTTT. Translation: CASSLVADNPVTEAFF.

The chain uses TRBV6-1 and TRBJ1-5; 8 bases are a match to TRBD1. With V trimmed by 1 base and J by 12 bases, 5 bases remained unmatched. Germline values: CDR1 MNHNS, CDR2 SASEGT. There are 13 residues in the CDR3. Here the CDR3 DNA reads TGTGCCAGCAGTGAAGTGGGACAGGTCAGCCAGCATTTT. Translated, it gives CASSEVGQVSQHF.

This clone has just one count. This chain connects TRBV18 to TRBJ1-5; D possibly corresponds to TRBD1 (6 bases). The CDR3 totals 13 residues. V gave up 3 bases and J gave up 8 bases, with 11 bases separating them. Germline V gene data show CDR1 as KGHSH and CDR2 as LQKENI. The CDR3 region is CASSPGNREPQHF. CDR3 bases: TGTGCCAGCTCACCCGGAAACAGGGAGCCCCAGCATTTT.

The chain couples TRBV18 to TRBJ1-2; D remains unclear. V gave up 5 bases and J gave up 1 base, with 17 bases separating them. This CDR3 is built from 16 residues. CDR1 is KGHSH and CDR2 is LQKENI in the germline V gene. CDR3 residues: CASSASTGSYNYGYTF. The DNA for the CDR3 is TGTGCCAGCTCAGCCAGTACCGGATCCTATAACTATGGCTACACCTTC.

The J gene is TRBJ1-1, the V gene TRBV10-1; D might be TRBD1 (6 bases). Trimming shortened V by 6 bases and J by 5 bases, and 10 bases separated the two germline ends. From germline, CDR1 is WNHNN and CDR2 SYGVQD (reference sequence). The CDR3 is 12 residues long. In DNA, the CDR3 is TGCGCCAGCAGCCAGGGGCCTACTGAAGCTTTCTTT. Translating gives CASSQGPTEAFF.

V and J are TRBV6-4 and TRBJ2-5; perhaps TRBD1 as D (6 bases). V lost 6 bases, J lost 5 bases, and 19 bases lay in between. Germline V gene lookup returns CDR1 MRHNA and CDR2 SNTAGT. The CDR3 runs to 15 residues. The CDR3 region is CASRTCRGPWETQYF. Here the CDR3 DNA reads TGTGCCAGCAGGACTTGCAGGGGCCCCTGGGAGACCCAGTACTTC.

This chain joins TRBV4-2 and TRBJ1-1; maybe TRBD1 (6 bases). Trimming took off 0 bases at V and 10 bases at J, with 12 bases between the two ends. The germline V gene encodes CDR1 LGHNA and CDR2 YNFKEQ. There are 13 residues in the CDR3. Written as DNA, the CDR3 is TGTGCCAGCAGCCAAGATTCAACAGGGTCAGCTTTCTTT. Its translation: CASSQDSTGSAFF.

The chain recombines TRBV7-9 with TRBJ1-2; 8 nucleotides line up with TRBD1. The germline CDR1 and CDR2 sequences are SEHNR and FQNEAQ (reference sequence). This CDR3 is 14 amino acids long. The J segment lost 2 bases and the V segment lost 5 bases, leaving 4 bases of the junction unmatched. CDR3 region: CASSNRDRNYGYTF. CDR3 in DNA: TGTGCCAGCAGCAACCGGGACAGGAACTATGGCTACACCTTC.

This chain connects TRBV4-3 to TRBJ1-2, with D possibly TRBD1 on 5 matching bases. Trimming cost V 0 bases and J 4 bases, with 12 bases left between them. Germline V lookup: CDR1 LGHNA, CDR2 YSLEER. This CDR3 comprises 15 residues. CDR3 residues: CASSQDPQVPYGYTF. CDR3 coding DNA: TGCGCCAGCAGCCAAGACCCACAGGTCCCCTATGGCTACACCTTC.

Of note for this clone: Other nucleotide sequences from this sample produce the same CDR3. The chain has TRBV30 and TRBJ1-5, with D tentatively TRBD1 (6 bases). CDR3 length: 13 amino acids. Trimming left V 1 base short and J 4 bases short, with 8 bases between. Per the germline V gene, CDR1 is GTSNPN and CDR2 is SVGIG (reference sequence). CDR3 sequence (DNA): TGTGCCTGGAGTGGAGGGGGTAATCAGCCCCAGCATTTT. Its translation is CAWSGGGNQPQHF.

This rearrangement joins TRBV27 to TRBJ1-1; no definite D call. Germline V gene lookup returns CDR1 MNHEY and CDR2 SMNVEV (reference sequence). Trimming removed 8 bases at V and 1 base at J, with 11 bases between. The CDR3 has 13 residues. As DNA, the CDR3 is TGTGCCAGCCGAACCGGCCCGAACACTGAAGCTTTCTTT. It codes for CASRTGPNTEAFF.